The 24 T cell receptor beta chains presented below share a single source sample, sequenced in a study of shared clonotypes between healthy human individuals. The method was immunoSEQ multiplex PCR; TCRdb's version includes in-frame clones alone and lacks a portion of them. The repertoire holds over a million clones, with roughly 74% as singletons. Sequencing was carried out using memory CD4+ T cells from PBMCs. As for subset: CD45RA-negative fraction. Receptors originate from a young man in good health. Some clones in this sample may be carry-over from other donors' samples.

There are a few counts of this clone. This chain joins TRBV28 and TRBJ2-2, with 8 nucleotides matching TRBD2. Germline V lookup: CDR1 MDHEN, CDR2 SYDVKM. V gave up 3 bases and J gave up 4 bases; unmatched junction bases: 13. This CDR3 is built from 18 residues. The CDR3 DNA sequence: TGTGCCAGCAGTTTCCCCCGGGGGGGGTCGGCGAGCACCGGGGAGCTGTTTTTT. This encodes CASSFPRGGSASTGELFF.

The CDR3 DNA sequence: TGTGCCTGGAGGTCAGAGTCCTACGAGCAGTACTTC. Protein sequence: CAWRSESYEQYF. The chain couples TRBV30 to TRBJ2-7, with D hard to call. This CDR3 is built from 12 residues. Germline V gives CDR1 GTSNPN, CDR2 SVGIG (reference sequence). Between the trimmed V and J ends, which lost 3 bases and 1 base, there was a span of 7 bases.

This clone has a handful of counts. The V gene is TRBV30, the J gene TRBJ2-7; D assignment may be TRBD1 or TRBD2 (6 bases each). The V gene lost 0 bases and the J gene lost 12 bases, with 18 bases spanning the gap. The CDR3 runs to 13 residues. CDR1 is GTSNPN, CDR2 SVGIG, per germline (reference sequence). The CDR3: CAWSVGGGGSSYF. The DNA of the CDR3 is TGTGCCTGGAGTGTAGGTGGAGGGGGGTCCTCGTACTTC.

The CDR3 sequence: CASSQVGEVDTQYF. The CDR3 bases are TGTGCCAGCAGCCAAGTGGGGGAAGTAGATACGCAGTATTTT. The chain employs TRBV4-2 and TRBJ2-3, with D possibly called TRBD1 or TRBD2 (5 bases each). The CDR3 runs to 14 residues. Germline V gene sequence: CDR1 LGHNA, CDR2 YNFKEQ. V was clipped by 1 base and J by 5 bases, with 10 bases between them.

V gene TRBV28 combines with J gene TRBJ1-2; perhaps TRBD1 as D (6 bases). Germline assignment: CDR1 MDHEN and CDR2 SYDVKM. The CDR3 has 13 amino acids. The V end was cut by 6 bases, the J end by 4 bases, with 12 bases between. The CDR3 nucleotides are TGTGCCAGCAGATTAGGACAGCCCTATGGCTACACCTTC. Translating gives CASRLGQPYGYTF.

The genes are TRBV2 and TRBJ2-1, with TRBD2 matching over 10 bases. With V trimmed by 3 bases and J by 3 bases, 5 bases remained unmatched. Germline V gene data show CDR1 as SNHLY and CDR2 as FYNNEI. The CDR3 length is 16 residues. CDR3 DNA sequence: TGTGCCAGCAGTGATAATAGCGGGAGGAACTACAATGAGCAGTTCTTC. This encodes CASSDNSGRNYNEQFF.

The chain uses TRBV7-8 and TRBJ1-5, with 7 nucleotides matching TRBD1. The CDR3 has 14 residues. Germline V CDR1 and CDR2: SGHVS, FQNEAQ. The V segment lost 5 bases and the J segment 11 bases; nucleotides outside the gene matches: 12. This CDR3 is CASSVDRVQGAQHF. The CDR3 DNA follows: TGTGCCAGCAGCGTCGACAGGGTCCAAGGGGCCCAGCATTTT. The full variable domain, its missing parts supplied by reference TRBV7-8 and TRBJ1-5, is GAGVSQSPRYKVAKRGQDVALRCDPISGHVSLFWYQQALGQGPEFLTYFQNEAQLDKSGLPSDRFFAERPEGSVSTLKIQRTQQEDSAVYLCASSVDRVQGAQHFGDGTRLSIL.

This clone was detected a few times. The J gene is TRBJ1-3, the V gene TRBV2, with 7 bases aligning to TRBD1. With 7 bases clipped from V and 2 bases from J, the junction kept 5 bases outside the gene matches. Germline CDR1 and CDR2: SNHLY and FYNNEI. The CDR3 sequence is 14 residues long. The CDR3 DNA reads TGTGCCAGCACCACTGACAGGGCTGGAAACACCATATATTTT. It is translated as CASTTDRAGNTIYF.

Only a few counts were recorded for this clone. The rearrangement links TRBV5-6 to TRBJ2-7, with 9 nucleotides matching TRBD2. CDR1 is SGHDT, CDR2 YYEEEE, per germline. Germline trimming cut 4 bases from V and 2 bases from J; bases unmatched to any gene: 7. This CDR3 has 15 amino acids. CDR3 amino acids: CASSPGLAEAYEQYF. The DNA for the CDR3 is TGTGCCAGCAGCCCGGGACTAGCCGAAGCCTACGAGCAGTACTTC.

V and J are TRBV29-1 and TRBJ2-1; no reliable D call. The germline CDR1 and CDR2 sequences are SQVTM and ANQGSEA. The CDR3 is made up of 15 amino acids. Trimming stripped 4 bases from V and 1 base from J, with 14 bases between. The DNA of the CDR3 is TGCAGCGTTGGTTCCGCGTATGGGTCCTACAATGAGCAGTTCTTC. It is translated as CSVGSAYGSYNEQFF.

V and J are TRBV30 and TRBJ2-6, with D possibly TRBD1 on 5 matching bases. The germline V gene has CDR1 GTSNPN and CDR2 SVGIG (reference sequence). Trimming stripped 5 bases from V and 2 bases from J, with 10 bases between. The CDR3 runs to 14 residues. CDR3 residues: CAWGTGAGANVLTF. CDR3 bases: TGTGCCTGGGGAACAGGTGCTGGGGCCAACGTCCTGACTTTC.

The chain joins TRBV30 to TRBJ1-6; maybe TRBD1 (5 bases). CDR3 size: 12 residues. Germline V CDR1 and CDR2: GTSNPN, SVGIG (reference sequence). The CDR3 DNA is TGTGCTCGGGGCCAGGGACCAGCACCCCTCCACTTT. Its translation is CARGQGPAPLHF.

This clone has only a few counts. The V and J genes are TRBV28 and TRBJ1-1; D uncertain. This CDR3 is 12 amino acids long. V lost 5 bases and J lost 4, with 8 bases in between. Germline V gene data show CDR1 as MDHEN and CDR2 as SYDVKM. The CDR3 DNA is TGTGCCAGCAGTCCTGGGCGCACTGAAGCTTTCTTT. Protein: CASSPGRTEAFF. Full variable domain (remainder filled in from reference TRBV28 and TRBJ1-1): DVKVTQSSRYLVKRTGEKVFLECVQDMDHENMFWYRQDPGLGLRLIYFSYDVKMKEKGDIPEGYSVSREKKERFSLILESASTNQTSMYLCASSPGRTEAFFGQGTRLTVV.

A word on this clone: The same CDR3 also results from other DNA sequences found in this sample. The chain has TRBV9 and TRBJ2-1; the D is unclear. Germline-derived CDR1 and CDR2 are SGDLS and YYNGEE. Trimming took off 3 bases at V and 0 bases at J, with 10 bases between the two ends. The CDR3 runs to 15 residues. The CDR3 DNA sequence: TGTGCCAGCAGCGCGGACGGCGACTCCTACAATGAGCAGTTCTTC. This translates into CASSADGDSYNEQFF.

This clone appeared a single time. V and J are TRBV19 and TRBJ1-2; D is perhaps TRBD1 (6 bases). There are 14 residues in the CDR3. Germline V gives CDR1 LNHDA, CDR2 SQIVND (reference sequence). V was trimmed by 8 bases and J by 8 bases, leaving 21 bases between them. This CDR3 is CASGSGEGTLGYTF. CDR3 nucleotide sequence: TGTGCCAGTGGATCAGGGGAGGGCACTTTAGGCTACACCTTC.

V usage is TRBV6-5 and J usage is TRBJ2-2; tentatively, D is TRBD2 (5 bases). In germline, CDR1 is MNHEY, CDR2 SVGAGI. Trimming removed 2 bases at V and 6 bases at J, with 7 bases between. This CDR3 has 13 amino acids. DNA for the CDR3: TGTGCCAGCAGTTACCGGCGGGCCGGGGAGCTGTTTTTT. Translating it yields CASSYRRAGELFF.

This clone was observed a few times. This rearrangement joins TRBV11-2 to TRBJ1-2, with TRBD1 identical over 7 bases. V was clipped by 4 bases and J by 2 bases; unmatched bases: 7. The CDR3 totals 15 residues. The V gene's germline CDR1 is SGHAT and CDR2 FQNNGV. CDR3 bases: TGTGCCAGCAGCTACGAGACAGGGACAAACTATGGCTACACCTTC. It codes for CASSYETGTNYGYTF.

The CDR3 DNA reads as TGTGCCAGCAGTGCATCATCGGACACTGAAGCTTTCTTT. This sequence encodes CASSASSDTEAFF. The gene calls are TRBV6-4 and TRBJ1-1; D remains ambiguous. Germline CDR1 MRHNA, CDR2 SNTAGT. The CDR3 has 13 residues. With 4 bases removed from V and 3 bases from J, the gap between germline ends came to 9 bases.

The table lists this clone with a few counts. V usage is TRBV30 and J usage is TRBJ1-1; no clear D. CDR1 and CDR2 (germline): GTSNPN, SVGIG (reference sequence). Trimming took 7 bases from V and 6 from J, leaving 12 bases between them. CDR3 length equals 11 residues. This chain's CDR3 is CAFGSGSEAFF. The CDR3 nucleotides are TGTGCCTTTGGAAGCGGTTCTGAAGCTTTCTTT.

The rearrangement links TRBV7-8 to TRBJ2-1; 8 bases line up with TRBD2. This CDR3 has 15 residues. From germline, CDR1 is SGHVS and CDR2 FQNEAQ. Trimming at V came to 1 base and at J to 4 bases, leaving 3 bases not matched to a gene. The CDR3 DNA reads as TGTGCCAGCAGCTTAGACCCGGGGGGGTACAATGAGCAGTTCTTC. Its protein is CASSLDPGGYNEQFF.

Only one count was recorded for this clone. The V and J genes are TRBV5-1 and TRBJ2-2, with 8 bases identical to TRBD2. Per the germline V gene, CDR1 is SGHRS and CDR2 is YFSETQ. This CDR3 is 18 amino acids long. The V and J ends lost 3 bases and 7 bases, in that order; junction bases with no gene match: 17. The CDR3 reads CASSSAYTSGSDIGELFF. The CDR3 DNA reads TGCGCCAGCAGCTCCGCCTATACCAGCGGGAGTGATATCGGGGAGCTGTTTTTT.

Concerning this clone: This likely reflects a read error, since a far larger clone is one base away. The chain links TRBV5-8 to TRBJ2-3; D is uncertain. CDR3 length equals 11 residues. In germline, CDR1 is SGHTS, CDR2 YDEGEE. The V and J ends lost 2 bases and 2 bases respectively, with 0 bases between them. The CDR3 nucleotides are TGTGCCAGCAGCTTCACAGATACGCAGTATTTT. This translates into CASSFTDTQYF. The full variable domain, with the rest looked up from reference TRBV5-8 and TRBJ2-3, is EAGVTQSPTHLIKTRGQQATLRCSPISGHTSVYWYQQALGLGLQFLLWYDEGEERNRGNFPPRFSGRQFPNYSSELNVNALELEDSALYLCASSFTDTQYFGPGTRLTVL.

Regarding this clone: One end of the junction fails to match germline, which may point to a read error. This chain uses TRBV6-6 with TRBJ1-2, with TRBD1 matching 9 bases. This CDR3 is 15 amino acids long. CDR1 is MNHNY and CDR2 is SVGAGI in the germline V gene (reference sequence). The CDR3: CASSDSQGAGGGYTF. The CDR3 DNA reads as TGTGCCAGCAGTGACTCACAGGGGGCAGGGGGTGGCTACACCTTC.

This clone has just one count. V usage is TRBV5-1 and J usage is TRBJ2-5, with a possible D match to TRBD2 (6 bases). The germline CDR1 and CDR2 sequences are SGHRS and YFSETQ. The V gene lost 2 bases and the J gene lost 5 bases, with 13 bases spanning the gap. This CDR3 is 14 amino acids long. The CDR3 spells CASSFAGSGETQYF. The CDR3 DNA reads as TGCGCCAGCAGCTTTGCGGGGTCCGGGGAGACCCAGTACTTC.